The 24 T cell receptor beta chains below all came from one sample that was sequenced in a study of blood T cell repertoires in COVID-19. Libraries were prepared by immunoSEQ multiplex PCR; TCRdb keeps only in-frame clonotypes and omits some of them. The sample includes over 200,000 clones, around 87% of them seen just once. Sequenced input: PBMCs or T cells enriched from blood (not recorded which). The receptors shown here come from a young man who had been exposed to COVID-19.

The chain combines TRBV5-6 with TRBJ1-2, with no clear D. V was pared by 3 bases and J by 8 bases, with 8 bases between. CDR1 and CDR2 from the germline V gene are SGHDT and YYEEEE. CDR3 length: 11 amino acids. The CDR3 reads CASSSTVGYTF. In DNA form, the CDR3 reads TGTGCCAGCAGCTCTACCGTGGGCTACACCTTC.

Concerning this clone: Other nucleotide sequences in the sample specify the same CDR3. The rearrangement links TRBV19 to TRBJ2-3; D might be TRBD2 (6 bases). This CDR3 has 13 residues. Germline V gene lookup returns CDR1 LNHDA and CDR2 SQIVND (reference sequence). V lost 5 bases and J lost 1, with 7 bases in between. In DNA, the CDR3 is TGTGCCAGTAGTTCGGGGGGCACAGATACGCAGTATTTT. Amino acids: CASSSGGTDTQYF.

The chain uses TRBV4-3 and TRBJ1-1, with D unclear. Germline V CDR1 and CDR2: LGHNA, YSLEER. The CDR3 is 14 residues long. V shed 1 base and J shed 2 bases, with 8 bases lying between them. As DNA, the CDR3 is TGCGCCAGCAGCCAAGTATCAGAAAACACTGAAGCTTTCTTT. The encoded protein is CASSQVSENTEAFF.

V gene TRBV5-1 combines with J gene TRBJ2-3; 7 bases agree with TRBD2. The CDR3 runs to 17 residues. Trimming at V came to 4 bases and at J to 2 bases, leaving 13 bases not matched to a gene. Germline CDR1 is SGHRS and CDR2 is YFSETQ. CDR3 sequence reads: CASSLTNGGVDTDTQYF. The CDR3 nucleotides are TGCGCCAGCAGCCTAACCAATGGGGGGGTTGACACAGATACGCAGTATTTT.

The chain combines TRBV6-5 with TRBJ1-2; 11 nucleotides line up with TRBD1. The CDR3 runs 14 residues. The V and J ends lost 6 bases and 10 bases, in that order; junction bases with no gene match: 10. Germline assignment: CDR1 MNHEY and CDR2 SVGAGI. CDR3: CASRDSGTGGDYTF. In nucleotides, the CDR3 is TGTGCCAGCAGGGATTCCGGGACAGGGGGAGACTACACCTTC.

The gene calls are TRBV9 and TRBJ1-1, with 7 positions matching TRBD1. Germline V gene lookup returns CDR1 SGDLS and CDR2 YYNGEE. The CDR3 length is 15 residues. Trimming removed 4 bases from V and 3 bases from J; junction bases left unmatched: 9. The CDR3 region is CASSPGTAKDTEAFF. The CDR3 coding sequence is TGTGCCAGCAGCCCTGGGACAGCCAAGGACACTGAAGCTTTCTTT.

This chain uses TRBV4-1 with TRBJ2-7; 15 nucleotides agree with TRBD2. The CDR3 has 19 amino acids. The germline V gene has CDR1 MGHRA and CDR2 YSYEKL. The trim removed 7 bases at V and 2 bases at J, leaving 15 bases unmatched. CDR3 protein: CASTLRLRTSGGDTYEQYF. The CDR3 DNA is TGCGCCAGCACCCTCAGACTCCGGACTAGCGGGGGGGATACCTACGAGCAGTACTTC.

The rearrangement joins TRBV10-2 to TRBJ1-4, with TRBD1 matching 9 bases. CDR1 and CDR2 from the germline V gene are WSHSY and SAAADI. This CDR3 is 14 amino acids long. V shed 5 bases and J 6 bases; nucleotides not matched to a gene: 4. The CDR3 loop reads CASSQQGADEKLFF. The CDR3 DNA reads as TGCGCCAGCAGTCAACAGGGGGCCGATGAAAAACTGTTTTTT.

The genes are TRBV6-5 and TRBJ2-7, with 11 bases matching TRBD2. CDR1 is MNHEY, CDR2 SVGAGI, per germline. V shed 4 bases and J 4 bases; nucleotides not matched to a gene: 9. The CDR3 consists of 16 residues. The CDR3, as DNA: TGTGCCAGCAGTTCAATTAGACTAGCGGGGCCTTACGAGCAGTACTTC. This codes for CASSSIRLAGPYEQYF.

This chain links TRBV11-1 with TRBJ2-3; 7 positions agree with TRBD1. CDR1 is SGHAT and CDR2 is FQDESV in the germline V gene (reference sequence). The CDR3 loop spans 12 amino acids. V lost 7 bases and J lost 3; bases outside the gene matches: 1. The CDR3 DNA sequence: TGTGCCAGCAACAGGGGAACAGATACGCAGTATTTT. Translation gives CASNRGTDTQYF.

CDR3 coding DNA: TGTGCCAGTAGTATAGTGGCGAGGAGCCAGCCCCAGCATTTT. This sequence encodes CASSIVARSQPQHF. V and J are TRBV19 and TRBJ1-5; no clear D. V dropped 1 base and J dropped 7 bases, with 11 bases sitting between them. Germline assignment: CDR1 LNHDA and CDR2 SQIVND (reference sequence). The CDR3 runs 14 residues.

The rearrangement uses TRBV2 and TRBJ2-3; 9 bases are shared with TRBD1. The CDR3 has 17 amino acids. V lost 6 bases to trimming and J lost 1 base; unmatched junction nucleotides: 11. Germline values: CDR1 SNHLY, CDR2 FYNNEI. CDR3 sequence reads: CASRRQLQGAGTDTQYF. In nucleotides, the CDR3 is TGTGCCAGCAGGCGACAATTACAGGGGGCTGGCACAGATACGCAGTATTTT.

The chain carries TRBV7-6 and TRBJ2-3, with a tentative D call TRBD2 (5 bases). Germline assignment: CDR1 SGHVS and CDR2 FNYEAQ. Trimming shortened V by 5 bases and J by 3 bases, and 18 bases separated the two germline ends. The CDR3 is made up of 16 amino acids. Here the CDR3 DNA reads TGTGCCAGCAGCCCTCGGGTGGGGAGTTTAACAGATACGCAGTATTTT. This codes for CASSPRVGSLTDTQYF.

The rearrangement links TRBV27 to TRBJ1-6; D might be TRBD1 (5 bases). The CDR3 consists of 18 residues. Per germline, CDR1 MNHEY and CDR2 SMNVEV (reference sequence). V gave up 5 bases and J gave up 0 bases, with 17 bases separating them. The CDR3 protein is CASSPLGGVASYNSPLHF. Here the CDR3 DNA reads TGTGCCAGCAGTCCCCTGGGGGGGGTTGCCTCCTATAATTCACCCCTCCACTTT.

V gene TRBV6-2 or TRBV6-3 combines with J gene TRBJ1-1; D may be TRBD1 (5 bases). Deletions cut 0 bases from V and 3 bases from J, with 14 bases between. The CDR3 totals 16 residues. Germline CDR1 reads MNHEY; CDR2 reads SVGEGT. This chain's CDR3 is CASSYSPATGDTEAFF. CDR3 sequence (DNA): TGTGCCAGCAGTTACTCCCCTGCAACAGGCGACACTGAAGCTTTCTTT.

CDR3 loop: CASSLQGERNQPQHF. In DNA, the CDR3 is TGTGCCAGCAGTTTACAGGGGGAGAGAAATCAGCCCCAGCATTTT. This sequence joins TRBV28 and TRBJ1-5, with TRBD1 identical over 7 bases. With 2 bases clipped from V and 4 bases from J, the junction kept 5 bases outside the gene matches. Per germline, CDR1 MDHEN and CDR2 SYDVKM. The CDR3 sequence is 15 residues long. The entire variable domain, with the rest obtained from reference TRBV28 and TRBJ1-5, is as follows: DVKVTQSSRYLVKRTGEKVFLECVQDMDHENMFWYRQDPGLGLRLIYFSYDVKMKEKGDIPEGYSVSREKKERFSLILESASTNQTSMYLCASSLQGERNQPQHFGDGTRLSIL.

The rearrangement joins TRBV5-3 to TRBJ1-1; D unclear. TRBV5-3 is reported as an ORF; its role is uncertain. The CDR3 consists of 15 residues. V was pared by 0 bases and J by 3 bases, with 12 bases between. This CDR3 reads CARSLDSESHTEAFF. The CDR3, as DNA: TGTGCCAGAAGCTTGGATTCTGAGAGCCACACTGAAGCTTTCTTT.

This chain uses TRBV19 with TRBJ1-3, with TRBD1 as a possible D gene (5 bases). The CDR3 runs 13 residues. Germline V gene sequence: CDR1 LNHDA, CDR2 SQIVND (reference sequence). V lost 2 bases to trimming and J lost 4 bases, with 6 bases between them. CDR3 residues: CASSIHRGNTIYF. The CDR3 region has the DNA TGTGCCAGTAGTATACACAGGGGAAACACCATATATTTT.

V and J are TRBV19 and TRBJ1-1; D not resolved. The CDR3 runs to 16 residues. Germline V gene sequence: CDR1 LNHDA, CDR2 SQIVND (reference sequence). Deletions cut 5 bases from V and 1 base from J, with 17 bases between. CDR3 in amino acids: CASSSPQFSWNTEAFF. As DNA, the CDR3 is TGTGCCAGTAGTTCTCCTCAGTTTTCATGGAACACTGAAGCTTTCTTT.

V is TRBV19 and J is TRBJ1-5; D not resolved. CDR1 and CDR2 (germline): LNHDA, SQIVND (reference sequence). Trimming stripped 6 bases from V and 3 bases from J, with 9 bases between. The CDR3 extends over 13 amino acids. The CDR3 loop reads CASRQETNQPQHF. CDR3 coding DNA: TGTGCCAGTAGGCAGGAAACCAATCAGCCCCAGCATTTT.

CDR3 sequence reads: CAILGTGNEKLFF. The CDR3 bases are TGTGCCATCCTCGGGACAGGGAATGAAAAACTGTTTTTT. The V gene is TRBV2, the J gene TRBJ1-4; 9 bases are a match to TRBD1. Germline CDR1 SNHLY, CDR2 FYNNEI. The CDR3 spans 13 residues. V shed 10 bases, J shed 5 bases, and the junction held 5 bases outside the gene matches.

The chain combines TRBV18 with TRBJ1-1; 10 bases fit TRBD1. The CDR3 runs to 17 residues. J was trimmed by 0 bases and V by 2 bases; bases with no gene match: 6. The germline gives CDR1 KGHSH, CDR2 LQKENI. The CDR3 sequence is CASSPGGQGSLNTEAFF. The CDR3 DNA is TGTGCCAGCTCACCAGGGGGACAGGGGTCCCTGAACACTGAAGCTTTCTTT.

This clone was recorded only once. The chain recombines TRBV25-1 with TRBJ2-1; a possible D gene is TRBD2 (5 bases). The CDR3 has 14 amino acids. V lost 10 bases and J 2 bases, leaving 15 bases between the germline ends. Germline loops: CDR1 MGHDK, CDR2 SYGVNS. As DNA, the CDR3 is TGTGCCACCCGGGGTCGGGGTGCCTACAATGAGCAGTTCTTC. Its translation is CATRGRGAYNEQFF.

The CDR3 DNA sequence: TGTGCCAGCAGTGACCCGTTGACAGGGGCTGAAGCTTTCTTT. This encodes CASSDPLTGAEAFF. The chain has TRBV6-4 and TRBJ1-1; the match to TRBD1 covers 8 bases. Germline-derived CDR1 and CDR2 are MRHNA and SNTAGT. The CDR3 extends over 14 amino acids. With 2 bases clipped from V and 6 bases from J, the junction kept 5 bases outside the gene matches.